The T cell receptor (beta chain) under discussion was sequenced for a study of T cell responses to AZD1222 COVID-19 vaccine (dated by TCRdb to the early 2020s). In the study overall: A total of just over 230 trial participants underwent TCR sequencing, of whom 200 to 220 had received two doses of AZD1222 and some 25 had received two doses of the MenACWY control vaccine. Enrollment into the trials was organized by age into subgroups of 18-55, 56-69 and 70-plus years, and those subgroups contained roughly 150, 30 and 60 TCR-sequenced participants, respectively.

Here is what the overall study found, with its caveats: Because no day 14 peak-response samples were available, the repertoires could be characterized only after the peak T cell response. CD4 TCRs associated with the vaccine covered the entire spike protein, and the dominant responses were in regions 160-218 and 743-854. Participants were mostly white British and included more females than males, and it was suggested by the authors that clonal diversity may have been underestimated. In the small 56-69-year group, the increase in depth fell short of significance, most likely because of low power. Epitopes outside the regions mutated in the B.1.351 and B.1.1.7 variants were reportedly recognized by nearly half of the unique spike-specific TCRs. Conclusions about previously exposed vaccinees are limited because only six or seven AZD1222 recipients were SARS-CoV-2 seropositive at baseline. After two AZD1222 doses, spike-specific TCR breadth and depth were significantly higher than at day 0 and than in MenACWY recipients.

A remark on this clone: The clone's antigen remains unknown. No much larger clonotype is one base removed from it; base qualities were not supplied.

The CDR3 regions of human TCRbeta chains were analyzed by immunosequencing. The original pipeline was this. TCRs in the repertoires were compared against a reference library of SARS-CoV-2-specific TCRs that had been generated with the MIRA antigen-specificity platform. Breadth was defined as the fraction of unique TCRs that were SARS-CoV-2-associated, and depth was defined as the fraction of total T cells that were SARS-CoV-2-associated. Using the MIRA data, every spike-specific TCR was mapped to the spike region that the TCR reacted to and assigned to either a CD4 or a CD8 class. Log10-transformed breadth and depth values were compared by one-way ANOVA with Sidak's multiple comparisons tests. Imported from immuneACCESS, the table was reduced by TCRdb to in-frame sequences with V and J called. These copies leave out some clones; in studies compared against another copy, an unresolved V gene accounts for under half, and the cause of the remainder is not known. The DNA gave D and trimming, while V, J and clone size come from that table. In this sample the table shows about 120,000 clones, roughly 90% of which occur a single time. Around 10% of the sample rests with the top ten.

The time point label, as the study defines it: baseline before first vaccination. The treatment or condition label corresponds to: meningococcal conjugate vaccine given as trial control. Vaccinee samples came from UK trials COV001 and COV002, including a single-blind randomized controlled phase 2/3 trial of AZD1222 (ChAdOx1 nCoV-19) in healthy adults. For TCRbeta chain sequencing, PBMC samples from trial participants were taken at day 0 and at day 28 after the second dose. V was cut back by 0 bases and J by 7 bases, leaving a gap of 11 bases between them. Based on the germline V gene, the CDR1 and CDR2 sequences are SGDLS and YYNGEE. The CDR3 numbers 14 residues from cysteine through phenylalanine. CDR3 DNA is the only sequence kept; it has 42 bases, read in frame from the first base.

Material: peripheral blood, obtained on day 0 of MenACWY control vaccination. The sequence came from an adult in good health. The rearranged segments are TRBV9 and TRBJ2-1; a weak D assignment points to TRBD2 (5 bases agree). The DNA sequence follows: TGTGCCAGCAGCGTAGTGGGCGGGCGGAATGAGCAGTTCTTC. It encodes CASSVVGGRNEQFF. Where the CDR3 stops, the reference TRBV9 and TRBJ2-1 genes take over; the full variable domain is DSGVTQTPKHLITATGQRVTLRCSPRSGDLSVYWYQQSLDQGLQFLIQYYNGEERAKGNILERFSAQQFPDLHSELNLSSLELGDSALYFCASSVVGGRNEQFFGPGTRLTVL.